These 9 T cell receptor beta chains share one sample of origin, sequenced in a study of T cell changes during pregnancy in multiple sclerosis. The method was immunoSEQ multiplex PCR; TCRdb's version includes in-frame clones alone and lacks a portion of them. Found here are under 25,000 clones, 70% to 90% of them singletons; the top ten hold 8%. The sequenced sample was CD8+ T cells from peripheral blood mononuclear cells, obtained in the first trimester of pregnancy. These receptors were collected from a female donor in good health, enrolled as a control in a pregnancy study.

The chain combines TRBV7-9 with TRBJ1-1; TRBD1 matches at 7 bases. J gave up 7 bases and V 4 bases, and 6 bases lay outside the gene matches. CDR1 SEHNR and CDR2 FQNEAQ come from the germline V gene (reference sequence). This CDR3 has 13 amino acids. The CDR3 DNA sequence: TGTGCCAGCAGCTCGGGACAGCAATATGAAGCTTTCTTT. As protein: CASSSGQQYEAFF.

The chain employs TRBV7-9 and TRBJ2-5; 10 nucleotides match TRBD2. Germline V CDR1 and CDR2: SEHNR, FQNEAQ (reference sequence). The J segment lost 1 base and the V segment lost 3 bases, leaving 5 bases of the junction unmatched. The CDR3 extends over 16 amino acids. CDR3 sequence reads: CASSFGTSVFQETQYF. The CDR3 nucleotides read TGTGCCAGCAGCTTTGGGACTAGCGTATTCCAAGAGACCCAGTACTTC.

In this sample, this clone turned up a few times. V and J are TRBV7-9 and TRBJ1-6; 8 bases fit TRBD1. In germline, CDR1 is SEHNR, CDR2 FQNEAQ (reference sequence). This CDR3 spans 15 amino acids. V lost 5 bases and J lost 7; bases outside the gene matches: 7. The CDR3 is CASSIRQGTNSPLHF. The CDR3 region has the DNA TGTGCCAGCAGCATCCGACAGGGGACGAATTCACCCCTCCACTTT.

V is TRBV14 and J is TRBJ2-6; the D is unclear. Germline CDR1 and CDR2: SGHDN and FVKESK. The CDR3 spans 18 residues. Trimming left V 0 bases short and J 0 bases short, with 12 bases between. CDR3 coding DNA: TGTGCCAGCAGCCAAGATCAGACAATGATCTCTGGGGCCAACGTCCTGACTTTC. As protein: CASSQDQTMISGANVLTF. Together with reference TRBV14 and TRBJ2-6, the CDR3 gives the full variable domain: EAGVTQFPSHSVIEKGQTVTLRCDPISGHDNLYWYRRVMGKEIKFLLHFVKESKQDESGMPNNRFLAERTGGTYSTLKVQPAELEDSGVYFCASSQDQTMISGANVLTFGAGSRLTVL.

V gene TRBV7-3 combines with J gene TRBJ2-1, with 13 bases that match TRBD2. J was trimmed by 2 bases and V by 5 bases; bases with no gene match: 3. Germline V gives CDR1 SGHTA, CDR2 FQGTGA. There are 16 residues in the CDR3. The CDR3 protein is CASSQTSGGTYNEQFF. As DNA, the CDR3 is TGTGCCAGCAGCCAGACTAGCGGGGGGACCTACAATGAGCAGTTCTTC.

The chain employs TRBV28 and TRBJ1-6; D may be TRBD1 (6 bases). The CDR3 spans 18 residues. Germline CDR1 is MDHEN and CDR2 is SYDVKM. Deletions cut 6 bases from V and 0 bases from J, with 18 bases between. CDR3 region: CASSPLSGVGSYNSPLHF. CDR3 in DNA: TGTGCCAGCAGCCCCCTATCAGGGGTTGGCTCCTATAATTCACCCCTCCACTTT.

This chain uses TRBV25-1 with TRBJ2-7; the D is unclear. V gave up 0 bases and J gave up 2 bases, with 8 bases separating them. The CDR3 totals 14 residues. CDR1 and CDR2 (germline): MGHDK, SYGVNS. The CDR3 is CASSEYPEPYEQYF. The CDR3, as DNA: TGTGCCAGCAGTGAATATCCAGAACCCTACGAGCAGTACTTC.

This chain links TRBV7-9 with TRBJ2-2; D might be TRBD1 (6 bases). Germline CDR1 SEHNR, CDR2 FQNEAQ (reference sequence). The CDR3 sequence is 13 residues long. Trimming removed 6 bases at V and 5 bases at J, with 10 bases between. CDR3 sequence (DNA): TGTGCCAGCAGTCCTGGACAGACCGGGGAGCTGTTTTTT. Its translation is CASSPGQTGELFF.

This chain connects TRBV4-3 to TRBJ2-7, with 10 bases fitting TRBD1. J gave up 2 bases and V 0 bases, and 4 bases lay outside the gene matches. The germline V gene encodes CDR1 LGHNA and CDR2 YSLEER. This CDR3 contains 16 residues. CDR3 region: CASSQDRDRGPYEQYF. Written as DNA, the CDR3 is TGCGCCAGCAGCCAAGATCGGGACAGGGGACCCTACGAGCAGTACTTC.